The 2 T cell receptor beta chains presented below share a single source sample, sequenced in a study of T cells in Graves' hyperthyroidism and ophthalmopathy. What was amplified from RNA transcripts were TCR beta CDR3 regions. Researchers ran a first-round RT-PCR on the TCR CDR3 using the HTBI primer set. In TCRdb, the multiplex PCR reads were re-called with MiXCR into one record per CDR3 protein. The data contain approximately 210,000 distinct CDR3 sequences, more than 15% of them singletons. Sequencing input: blood. The receptor set was obtained from a man aged 50-60 years with Graves' hyperthyroidism.

This clonotype was seen ten or more times. The J gene is TRBJ2-3, the V gene TRBV11-3; 8 bases are shared with TRBD2. CDR1 and CDR2 from the germline V gene are SGHNT and YENEEA. The CDR3 has 16 amino acids. Trimming took 5 bases from V and 2 from J; bases not matched to a gene: 9. CDR3: CASSQASGSYTDTQYF. The CDR3 DNA sequence: TGTGCCAGCAGCCAGGCAAGCGGGAGCTACACAGATACGCAGTATTTT. The variable domain in full, completed from reference TRBV11-3 and TRBJ2-3, reads EAGVVQSPRYKIIEKKQPVAFWCNPISGHNTLYWYLQNLGQGPELLIRYENEEAVDDSQLPKDRFSAERLKGVDSTLKIQPAELGDSAVYLCASSQASGSYTDTQYFGPGTRLTVL.

This clonotype was seen more than once but under ten times. The chain combines TRBV9 with TRBJ1-4, with 9 bases fitting TRBD1. This CDR3 is built from 12 residues. Germline loops: CDR1 SGDLS, CDR2 YYNGEE. The V and J ends lost 4 bases and 11 bases, in that order; junction bases with no gene match: 3. CDR3 nucleotides: TGTGCCAGCAGCATCGACAGGGGGAAACTGTTTTTT. Protein: CASSIDRGKLFF.